This T cell receptor beta chain appears in the sequencing data of a study of blood T cell repertoires in COVID-19. Study information: Whether acute or convalescent, the COVID-19 samples came from the United States, Italy and Spain. PBMCs, B-cell-depleted T cells, or T cells were the source of the cDNA or gDNA that made up the material.

Per the original data handling: Using reference gene primer amplification, nucleated cell counts were estimated. Clones were sequenced by immunoSEQ multiplex PCR, and TCRdb holds only the in-frame ones, with some missing. V and J calls plus clone size are reproduced from that table; the DNA served to infer D and trimming. This repertoire shows more than 85,000 clones, 88% found once; its top ten account for about 3.5%. V lost 6 bases to trimming and J lost 0 bases; unmatched junction nucleotides: 10. CDR3 length: 18 amino acids. Looked up from germline, CDR1 is KGHSH and CDR2 is LQKENI. This chain links TRBV18 with TRBJ2-6, with 8 bases aligning to TRBD1. The sample taken for sequencing was peripheral blood. This receptor was taken from a woman aged 45 to 65 with acute or convalescent COVID-19. CDR3 loop: CASSLVTGAFSGANVLTF. CDR3 nucleotides: TGTGCCAGCTCCCTCGTGACAGGGGCCTTCTCTGGGGCCAACGTCCTGACTTTC.